A single sample gave rise to the 6 T cell receptor beta chains below, sequenced in a study of cytomegalovirus exposure and HLA in healthy donors. 60 Vbeta and 13 Jbeta primers were used in PCR. Produced via immunoSEQ multiplex PCR; TCRdb's table is partial and in-frame only. The repertoire holds approximately 130,000 clones, with about four fifths as singletons. The sample consisted of PBMCs. The receptors stem from a woman in her 50s in good health and CMV-seropositive.

This clone appeared a few times. The chain is built from TRBV4-1 and TRBJ1-1; no definite D call. V was clipped by 6 bases and J by 7 bases, with 6 bases between them. CDR1 and CDR2 from the germline V gene are MGHRA and YSYEKL. The CDR3 has 10 residues. For the CDR3, the DNA is TGCGCCAGCAGTGGAGGTGAAGCTTTCTTT. Translated, it gives CASSGGEAFF.

This clone was counted a few times. The rearrangement uses TRBV30 and TRBJ1-5; no definite D call. Germline V lookup: CDR1 GTSNPN, CDR2 SVGIG (reference sequence). The CDR3 extends over 16 amino acids. Trimming pared 0 bases from V and 0 bases from J, leaving 12 bases between. The CDR3 coding sequence is TGTGCCTGGAGTGTACAACCCGGGTATAGCAATCAGCCCCAGCATTTT. Translated, it gives CAWSVQPGYSNQPQHF.

The J gene is TRBJ2-7, the V gene TRBV5-1; 8 bases are a match to TRBD2. Trimming removed 0 bases from V and 5 bases from J; junction bases left unmatched: 7. Germline CDR1 reads SGHRS; CDR2 reads YFSETQ. The CDR3 covers 15 residues. The CDR3 spells CASSLDPGRVNEQYF. CDR3 nucleotide sequence: TGCGCCAGCAGCTTGGACCCCGGGAGGGTGAACGAGCAGTACTTC.

The chain recombines TRBV30 with TRBJ1-5; D is perhaps TRBD1 (6 bases). Germline V gene sequence: CDR1 GTSNPN, CDR2 SVGIG (reference sequence). The V end was cut by 1 base, the J end by 7 bases, with 11 bases between. There are 13 residues in the CDR3. The CDR3 nucleotides read TGTGCCTGGAGTGCAGGGGCGAAGCAGCCCCAGCATTTT. Its protein is CAWSAGAKQPQHF.

The V call is TRBV19, the J call TRBJ2-5; 10 bases are a match to TRBD2. V shed 1 base and J 4 bases; nucleotides not matched to a gene: 0. This CDR3 contains 14 residues. Germline-derived CDR1 and CDR2 are LNHDA and SQIVND (reference sequence). Written as DNA, the CDR3 is TGTGCCAGTAGTATAGTAGCGGGAGGAGAGACCCAGTACTTC. Amino acid sequence: CASSIVAGGETQYF.

The rearrangement uses TRBV5-1 and TRBJ1-2, with D uncertain. V was pared by 3 bases and J by 5 bases, with 17 bases between. This CDR3 has 15 residues. Per germline, CDR1 SGHRS and CDR2 YFSETQ. CDR3 in DNA: TGCGCCAGCAGCTCGGGTAACATAAGAGGGTATGGCTACACCTTC. This encodes CASSSGNIRGYGYTF.